This T cell receptor beta chain was obtained from a study of cytomegalovirus exposure and HLA in healthy donors. The CDR3 length is 12 residues. Trimming cost V 3 bases and J 8 bases, with 11 bases left between them. CDR1 and CDR2 (germline): SGDLS, YYNGEE. The PCR used 60 Vbeta and 13 Jbeta primers. TCRdb keeps only in-frame clones here, not all; method: immunoSEQ multiplex PCR. Here the sample spans about 210,000 clones, about four fifths being singletons. Details on this clone: The target antigen is unknown.

Broader study findings: Presence/absence analyses rested on an assumption that sequencing depth was roughly uniform across donors. According to an earlier analysis, most TCR beta V segments yielded productive rearrangements about 87% or about 30% of the time.

The rearrangement uses TRBV9 and TRBJ1-2; D may be TRBD1 (6 bases). The sample comprised PBMCs. The clonotype originates from a male donor in good health and CMV-seropositive. The CDR3 is CASSAAGVGYTF. Written as DNA, the CDR3 is TGTGCCAGCAGCGCGGCAGGGGTCGGCTACACCTTC. The whole variable domain, remainder taken from reference TRBV9 and TRBJ1-2, is DSGVTQTPKHLITATGQRVTLRCSPRSGDLSVYWYQQSLDQGLQFLIQYYNGEERAKGNILERFSAQQFPDLHSELNLSSLELGDSALYFCASSAAGVGYTFGSGTRLTVV.